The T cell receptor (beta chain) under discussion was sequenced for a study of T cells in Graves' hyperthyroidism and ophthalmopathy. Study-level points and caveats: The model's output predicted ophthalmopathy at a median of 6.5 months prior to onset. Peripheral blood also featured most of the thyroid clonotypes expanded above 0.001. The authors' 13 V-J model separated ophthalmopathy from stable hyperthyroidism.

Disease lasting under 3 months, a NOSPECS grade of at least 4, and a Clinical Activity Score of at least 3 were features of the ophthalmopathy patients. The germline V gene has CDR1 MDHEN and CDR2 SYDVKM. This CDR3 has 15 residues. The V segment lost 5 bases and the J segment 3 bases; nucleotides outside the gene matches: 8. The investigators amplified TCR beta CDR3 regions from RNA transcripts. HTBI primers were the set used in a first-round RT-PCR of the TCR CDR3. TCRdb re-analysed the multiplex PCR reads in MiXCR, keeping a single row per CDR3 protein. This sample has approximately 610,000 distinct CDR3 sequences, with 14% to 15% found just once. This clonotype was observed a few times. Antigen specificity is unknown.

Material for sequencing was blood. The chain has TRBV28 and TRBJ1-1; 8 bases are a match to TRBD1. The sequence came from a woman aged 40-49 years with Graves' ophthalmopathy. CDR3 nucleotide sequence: TGTGCCAGCAGTGGACATCAGGGGGCGGACACTGAAGCTTTCTTT. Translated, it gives CASSGHQGADTEAFF.